The source of this TCR beta chain is a study of identical twins. Study conclusions and caveats: With monozygotic twins, out-of-frame TCR alpha sharing exceeded what models estimated. Cord blood beta clonotypes present at high abundance carried fewer insertions; no such pattern appeared in memory repertoires.

TCRdb itself ran the 5' RACE reads through MiXCR, one entry per CDR3 protein. The table has roughly 1,500,000 distinct CDR3 sequences, about 30% seen once. V was shortened by 1 base and J by 5 bases, with 19 bases between the two germline ends. The germline gives CDR1 SGHDT, CDR2 YYEEEE. The CDR3 sequence is 16 residues long. Only a few counts were recorded for this clonotype. As yet, its antigen is unknown. Healthy Caucasians provided all donations. Sequencing input: cord blood. The chain links TRBV5-6 to TRBJ2-7, with TRBD1 as a possible D gene (6 bases). This TCR derives from a newborn girl in good health. The DNA for the CDR3 is TGTGCCAGCAGCTTGTATTCAGGGGTGCTACCAAACGAGCAGTACTTC. Amino acid sequence: CASSLYSGVLPNEQYF.